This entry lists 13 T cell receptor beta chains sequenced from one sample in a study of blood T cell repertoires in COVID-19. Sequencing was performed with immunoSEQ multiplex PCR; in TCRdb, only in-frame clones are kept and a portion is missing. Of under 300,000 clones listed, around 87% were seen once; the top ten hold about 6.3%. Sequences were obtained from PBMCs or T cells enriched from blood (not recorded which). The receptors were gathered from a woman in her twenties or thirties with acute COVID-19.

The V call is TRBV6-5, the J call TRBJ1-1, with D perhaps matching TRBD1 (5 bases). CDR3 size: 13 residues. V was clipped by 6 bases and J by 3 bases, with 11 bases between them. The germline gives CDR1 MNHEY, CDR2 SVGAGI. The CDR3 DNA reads TGTGCCAGCAGCATGACAGAGCACACTGAAGCTTTCTTT. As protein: CASSMTEHTEAFF.

The CDR3 protein is CASSLAGGARGYTF. The CDR3 nucleotides read TGTGCCAGCAGCCTGGCGGGGGGCGCTAGGGGCTACACCTTC. This chain connects TRBV3-1 (or the pseudogene TRBV3-2) to TRBJ1-2; D may be TRBD1 (6 bases). Trimming pared 4 bases from V and 8 bases from J, leaving 17 bases between. The CDR3 runs 14 residues. CDR1 and CDR2 from the germline V gene are LGHDT and YNNKEL (reference sequence).

CDR3: CASRRQGAKSGGELFF. CDR3 DNA sequence: TGTGCCAGCAGGAGACAGGGGGCCAAGAGTGGCGGGGAGCTGTTTTTT. The chain couples TRBV2 to TRBJ2-2; 10 nucleotides line up with TRBD1. The length of the CDR3 is 16 residues. The J segment lost 7 bases and the V segment lost 6 bases, leaving 11 bases of the junction unmatched. Per the germline V gene, CDR1 is SNHLY and CDR2 is FYNNEI. The variable domain in full, completed from reference TRBV2 and TRBJ2-2, reads EPEVTQTPSHQVTQMGQEVILRCVPISNHLYFYWYRQILGQKVEFLVSFYNNEISEKSEIFDDQFSVERPDGSNFTLKIRSTKLEDSAMYFCASRRQGAKSGGELFFGEGSRLTVL.

Here the CDR3 DNA reads TGTGCCAGCAGCATTCAAGACAGGGGTTCCCAAGAGACCCAGTACTTC. Translated: CASSIQDRGSQETQYF. The rearrangement uses TRBV7-9 and TRBJ2-5; 8 bases fit TRBD1. J gave up 1 base and V 5 bases, and 9 bases lay outside the gene matches. Germline V gives CDR1 SEHNR, CDR2 FQNEAQ (reference sequence). The CDR3 contains 16 residues.

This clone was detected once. The CDR3 protein is CASSIQTSGPYNEQFF. The CDR3 region has the DNA TGTGCCAGCAGTATTCAAACTAGCGGTCCCTACAATGAGCAGTTCTTC. The chain carries TRBV11-2 and TRBJ2-1; TRBD2 aligns across 8 bases. CDR1 is SGHAT and CDR2 is FQNNGV in the germline V gene. This CDR3 has 16 amino acids. V was pared by 6 bases and J by 2 bases, with 9 bases of the junction left unmatched.

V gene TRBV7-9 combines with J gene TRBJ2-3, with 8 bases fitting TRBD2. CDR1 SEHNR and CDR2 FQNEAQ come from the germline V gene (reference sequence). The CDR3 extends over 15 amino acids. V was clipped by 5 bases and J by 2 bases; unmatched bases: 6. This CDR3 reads CASSITSGYTDTQYF. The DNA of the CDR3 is TGTGCCAGCAGCATAACTAGCGGATACACAGATACGCAGTATTTT.

The CDR3 here is CASSTRGAEAFF. In DNA, the CDR3 is TGTGCCAGCAGCACACGAGGCGCTGAAGCTTTCTTT. The rearrangement joins TRBV12-1 to TRBJ1-1. TRBV12-1 is labeled a pseudogene. The CDR3 runs to 12 residues.

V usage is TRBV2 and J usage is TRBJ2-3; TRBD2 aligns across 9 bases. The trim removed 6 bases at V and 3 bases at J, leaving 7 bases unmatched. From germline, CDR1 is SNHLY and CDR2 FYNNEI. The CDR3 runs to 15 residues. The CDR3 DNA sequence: TGTGCCAGCAGGGTAGCGGGGGCGCCGACAGATACGCAGTATTTT. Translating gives CASRVAGAPTDTQYF.

In DNA, the CDR3 is TGTGCCAGCAGCAGAGGAGGCGTCGCGCAAGAGACCCAGTACTTC. Translating gives CASSRGGVAQETQYF. V usage is TRBV7-2 and J usage is TRBJ2-5; D is possibly TRBD2 (5 bases). The germline CDR1 and CDR2 sequences are SGHTA and FQGNSA. The CDR3 has 15 amino acids. V dropped 5 bases and J dropped 2 bases, with 15 bases sitting between them.

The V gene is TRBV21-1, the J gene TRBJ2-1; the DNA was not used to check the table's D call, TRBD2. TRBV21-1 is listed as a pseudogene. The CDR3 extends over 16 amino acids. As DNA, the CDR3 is TGTGCCAGCAGGCTGTCTGAGCGGGAGGGGGACAATGAGCAGTTCTTC. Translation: CASRLSEREGDNEQFF.

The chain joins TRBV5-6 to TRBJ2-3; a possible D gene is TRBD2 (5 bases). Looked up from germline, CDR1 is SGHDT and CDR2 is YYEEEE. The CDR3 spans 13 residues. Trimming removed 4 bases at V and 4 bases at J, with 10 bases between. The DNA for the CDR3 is TGTGCCAGCAGCCAAACGGGGTCAGATACGCAGTATTTT. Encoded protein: CASSQTGSDTQYF.

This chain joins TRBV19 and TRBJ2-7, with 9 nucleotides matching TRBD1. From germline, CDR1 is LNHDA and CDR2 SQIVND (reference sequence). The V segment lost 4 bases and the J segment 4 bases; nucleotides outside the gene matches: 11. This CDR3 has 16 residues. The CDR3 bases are TGTGCCAGTAGTACCCCCCGGACAGGGGTTTTTTACGAGCAGTACTTC. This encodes CASSTPRTGVFYEQYF. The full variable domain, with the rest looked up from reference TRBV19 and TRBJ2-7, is DGGITQSPKYLFRKEGQNVTLSCEQNLNHDAMYWYRQDPGQGLRLIYYSQIVNDFQKGDIAEGYSVSREKKESFPLTVTSAQKNPTAFYLCASSTPRTGVFYEQYFGPGTRLTVT.

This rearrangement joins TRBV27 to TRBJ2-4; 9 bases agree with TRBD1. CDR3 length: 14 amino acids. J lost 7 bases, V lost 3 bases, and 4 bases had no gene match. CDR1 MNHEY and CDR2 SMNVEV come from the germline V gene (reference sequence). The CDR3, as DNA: TGTGCCAGCAGTTTTACAGGGGGCGCGAACATTCAGTACTTC. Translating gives CASSFTGGANIQYF.